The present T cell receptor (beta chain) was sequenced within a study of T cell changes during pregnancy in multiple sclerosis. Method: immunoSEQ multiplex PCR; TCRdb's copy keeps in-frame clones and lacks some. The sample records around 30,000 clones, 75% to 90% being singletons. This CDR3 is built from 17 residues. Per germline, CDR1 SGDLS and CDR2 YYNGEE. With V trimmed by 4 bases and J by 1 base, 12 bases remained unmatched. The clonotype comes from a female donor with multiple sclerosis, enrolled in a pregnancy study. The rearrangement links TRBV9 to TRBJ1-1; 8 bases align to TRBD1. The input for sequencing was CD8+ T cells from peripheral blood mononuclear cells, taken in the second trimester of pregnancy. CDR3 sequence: CASSPRTGRLRNTEAFF. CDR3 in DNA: TGTGCCAGCAGCCCTAGGACAGGGAGGCTCCGGAACACTGAAGCTTTCTTT. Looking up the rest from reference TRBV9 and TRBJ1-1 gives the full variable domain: DSGVTQTPKHLITATGQRVTLRCSPRSGDLSVYWYQQSLDQGLQFLIQYYNGEERAKGNILERFSAQQFPDLHSELNLSSLELGDSALYFCASSPRTGRLRNTEAFFGQGTRLTVV.